The rows below give T cell receptor beta chains drawn from one sample of a study of human T cells and chemical hapten exposure. From the RACE reads, TCRdb called clonotypes with MiXCR, one entry per CDR3 protein. Seen here are nearly 350,000 distinct CDR3 sequences, around 7% observed once, and the top ten hold 8.4%. The source was whole blood, collected in connection with sensitization to the hapten diphenylcyclopropenone (DPC). The receptors come from a woman aged 18 to 35 with alopecia areata. Some clones in this sample may be carry-over from other donors' samples. CDR3s include the opening cysteine and the closing phenylalanine or tryptophan. Fields, in order: clone size, V gene, D gene, J gene, CDR3 DNA, CDR3 protein. D genes are given only for firm matches. Not all rows give a size; the values are once, few, many and, for expanded clones, a class.

abundance: many
v_gene: TRBV20-1
d_gene: TRBD2
j_gene: TRBJ2-3
CDR3nt: TGCAGTGCTAGTGTAGCGGGGGAGCGCACAGATACGCAGTATTTT
CDR3aa: CSASVAGERTDTQYF

abundance: many
v_gene: TRBV4-1
d_gene: TRBD2
j_gene: TRBJ2-1
CDR3nt: TGCGCCAGCAGCCATATAGCGGGGGGGCTAAATGAGCAGTTCTTC
CDR3aa: CASSHIAGGLNEQFF

abundance: -
v_gene: TRBV13
d_gene: TRBD2
j_gene: TRBJ2-7
CDR3nt: TGTGCCAGCAGCCGACTAGCGGAAAGCTACGAGCAGTACTTC
CDR3aa: CASSRLAESYEQYF

abundance: few
v_gene: TRBV5-5
d_gene: -
j_gene: TRBJ2-3
CDR3nt: TGTGCCAGCAGCTTTCTTGGCAGGGGAGACACAGATACGCAGTATTTT
CDR3aa: CASSFLGRGDTDTQYF

abundance: many
v_gene: TRBV5-8
d_gene: TRBD2
j_gene: TRBJ2-3
CDR3nt: TGTGCCAGCAGCTGGACTAGCGGGGATACGCAGTATTTT
CDR3aa: CASSWTSGDTQYF

abundance: -
v_gene: TRBV6-1
d_gene: -
j_gene: TRBJ1-1
CDR3nt: TGTGCCAGCAGTAGGGCGGTGAACACTGAAGCTTTCTTT
CDR3aa: CASSRAVNTEAFF

abundance: -
v_gene: TRBV6-2/TRBV6-3
d_gene: TRBD2
j_gene: TRBJ2-3
CDR3nt: TGTGCCAGCACCCTGAGTAGCGGGTTCACAGATACGCAGTATTTT
CDR3aa: CASTLSSGFTDTQYF

abundance: few
v_gene: TRBV7-9
d_gene: -
j_gene: TRBJ1-4
CDR3nt: TGTGCCAGCAGCTTCGGACAGTTTGAAAAACTGTTTTTT
CDR3aa: CASSFGQFEKLFF

abundance: -
v_gene: TRBV7-2
d_gene: TRBD1
j_gene: TRBJ1-5
CDR3nt: TGTGCCAGCAGCCTACAGGGGGGGAGGCCCCAGCATTTT
CDR3aa: CASSLQGGRPQHF

abundance: many
v_gene: TRBV7-2
d_gene: TRBD2
j_gene: TRBJ2-7
CDR3nt: TGTGCCAGCAGCTTAGTTCTAGCGGGGGGATCGTCCCCCTACGAGCAGTACTTC
CDR3aa: CASSLVLAGGSSPYEQYF

abundance: few
v_gene: TRBV6-5
d_gene: TRBD2
j_gene: TRBJ2-2
CDR3nt: TGTGCCAGCAGTTACTCGGGCCCCAGCGGGGGGGCAGGAACCGGGGAGCTGTTTTTT
CDR3aa: CASSYSGPSGGAGTGELFF

abundance: -
v_gene: TRBV10-3
d_gene: -
j_gene: TRBJ1-2
CDR3nt: TGTGCCATCAGTGAGTCGATCGGCATTCCGAACTATGGCTACACCTTC
CDR3aa: CAISESIGIPNYGYTF

abundance: -
v_gene: TRBV7-9
d_gene: -
j_gene: TRBJ1-2
CDR3nt: TGTGCCAGCAGCTTTGACAGGTTCTCAGCTAACTATGGCTACACCTTC
CDR3aa: CASSFDRFSANYGYTF

abundance: many
v_gene: TRBV5-1
d_gene: TRBD2
j_gene: TRBJ2-1
CDR3nt: TGCGCCAGCAGCTTGTACTCTAGCGGGGGTCCTGAGCAGTTCTTC
CDR3aa: CASSLYSSGGPEQFF

abundance: many
v_gene: TRBV20-1
d_gene: TRBD1
j_gene: TRBJ1-5
CDR3nt: TGCAGTGCTAGCACAGGGGAGGCATGGCAGCCCCAGCATTTT
CDR3aa: CSASTGEAWQPQHF

abundance: many
v_gene: TRBV29-1
d_gene: -
j_gene: TRBJ1-1
CDR3nt: TGCAGCGTTGACCGCAGGAACACTGAAGCTTTCTTT
CDR3aa: CSVDRRNTEAFF

abundance: many
v_gene: TRBV9
d_gene: TRBD2
j_gene: TRBJ2-2
CDR3nt: TGTGCCAGCAGCGTAGTGAGCGGGGGAGACACCGGGGAGCTGTTTTTT
CDR3aa: CASSVVSGGDTGELFF

abundance: few
v_gene: TRBV20-1
d_gene: -
j_gene: TRBJ1-2
CDR3nt: TGCAGTGCTAGTGGCAGCGACTATGGCTACACCTTC
CDR3aa: CSASGSDYGYTF

abundance: many
v_gene: TRBV4-2
d_gene: TRBD2
j_gene: TRBJ2-3
CDR3nt: TGTGCCAGCAGCCAAGACGGGGGGGCTCCAGATACGCAGTATTTT
CDR3aa: CASSQDGGAPDTQYF

abundance: few
v_gene: TRBV12-3/TRBV12-4
d_gene: -
j_gene: TRBJ1-3
CDR3nt: TGTGCCAGCAGTTTAGGCAGTAGAGACACCATATATTTT
CDR3aa: CASSLGSRDTIYF

abundance: few
v_gene: TRBV27
d_gene: TRBD2
j_gene: TRBJ2-3
CDR3nt: TGTGCCAGCAGTCCCGGACTAGCGGGGGGGCGGTTTAGGCAGTATTTT
CDR3aa: CASSPGLAGGRFRQYF

abundance: many
v_gene: TRBV14
d_gene: -
j_gene: TRBJ2-7
CDR3nt: TGTGCCAGCAGCCAAGATCTCCCTCCGGCAGGGTCCGCCATGAGCGAGCAGTACTTC
CDR3aa: CASSQDLPPAGSAMSEQYF

abundance: many
v_gene: TRBV6-5
d_gene: -
j_gene: TRBJ2-2
CDR3nt: TGTGCCAGCAGCGAGAACACAGCTGAGCTGTTTTTT
CDR3aa: CASSENTAELFF

abundance: -
v_gene: TRBV4-2
d_gene: -
j_gene: TRBJ1-2
CDR3nt: TGTGCCAGCAGCCAAGAAACAGCGCCGACCTATGGCTACACCTTC
CDR3aa: CASSQETAPTYGYTF

abundance: many
v_gene: TRBV12-3/TRBV12-4
d_gene: -
j_gene: TRBJ2-7
CDR3nt: TGTGCCAGCAGCCGATACCTAGTCGAGCAGTACTTC
CDR3aa: CASSRYLVEQYF

abundance: many
v_gene: TRBV7-2
d_gene: TRBD1
j_gene: TRBJ1-5
CDR3nt: TGTGCCAGCAGCTCTCTTTTGGGACAGGGGGCGAGCGGCAATCAGCCCCAGCATTTT
CDR3aa: CASSSLLGQGASGNQPQHF

abundance: -
v_gene: TRBV7-9
d_gene: -
j_gene: TRBJ2-5
CDR3nt: TGTGCCAGCAGCTATCAGCCGGGACTTTCCGAAGAGACCCAGTACTTC
CDR3aa: CASSYQPGLSEETQYF